The T cell receptor (beta chain) described here comes from a study of T cells in localized non-small cell lung cancer (dated by TCRdb to the early 2020s). Study-level background: T cell repertoires of 200 to 300 early-stage NSCLC patients were analyzed, with tumors being compared against uninvolved tumor-adjacent lungs. The cohort comprised some 220 treatment-naïve NSCLC patients with resected, localized lung tumors. The mean age of the NSCLC patients was roughly 63 years, with 130 or so men and approximately 100 women. What the work shows at the level of the full study, not this receptor alone: Of the top 100 tumor clones, a median of roughly 57 were detected in paired uninvolved adjacent lung; under 35 were also among that lung's top 100. Because multi-region tumor sequencing was not performed, intratumor heterogeneity could not be ruled out. Uninvolved tumor-adjacent lung showed the highest T cell clonality, higher than tumor, which suggests more focused antigenic responses in the uninvolved tumor-adjacent lung. Because of the exploratory design, TCR variables were selected using unadjusted p-values without false-discovery rate correction. Higher blood T cell density associated with longer overall survival, while higher adjacent-lung clonality associated with shorter survival.

Of note for this clone: Its antigen remains undetermined. No much larger clonotype is one base removed from it; base qualities were not supplied.

CDR1 and CDR2 are read off the germline V gene as MRHNA and SNTAGT. The cysteine opens and the phenylalanine closes a CDR3 of 14 amino acids. Only the CDR3 DNA stays, 42 bases, in frame from base 1. Unmatched junction bases come to 7, with V trimmed by 5 bases and J by 6 bases. At diagnosis, tumor, uninvolved tumor-adjacent lung and peripheral blood were collected and then preserved as a mix of FFPE and fresh-frozen material. For TCR repertoire profiling, blood samples were analyzed as peripheral blood mononuclear cells. The immunoSEQ Assay was used to sequence TCR beta CDR3 regions from DNA. The paper's processing steps were these. T cell density was computed as TCR beta template counts normalized to usable DNA estimated by amplifying housekeeping genes. Richness was estimated with the preseqR package, extrapolating to 400,000 templates for PBMC samples and 120,000 templates for tissue samples. Clonality was taken to be one minus Pielou's evenness. Tissue-enriched TCRs were identified by differential abundance testing using productive amino-acid clonotypes, minimum total count 5 and alpha 0.1. The Jaccard Index and the Morisita Overlap Index were used to quantify repertoire overlap between compartments. GLIPH clustered TCR beta CDR3s with public tetramer-defined viral CDR3s; viral motifs required at least three viral sequences plus V-gene enrichment. TCRdb limited this immuneACCESS table to in-frame rearrangements with V and J called. A share of clones is missing; checked studies link under half to unresolved V genes, and the rest is unexplained. That table is the source of V, J and clone size, and D and trimming were worked out from the DNA. Within this sample are approximately 20,000 clones, with approximately 89% of them counted one time only. Clones ranked in the top ten supply about 8% of the sample.

Sample: peripheral blood, taken before any cancer treatment. The sequence derives from a man aged 35 to 70 with stage I lung adenocarcinoma. The chain links TRBV6-4 with TRBJ2-1; TRBD1 agrees with 7 junctional bases. Here is the DNA: TGTGCCAGCAGTTTCGGGACAGCCTTCAATGAGCAGTTCTTC. It translates to CASSFGTAFNEQFF.